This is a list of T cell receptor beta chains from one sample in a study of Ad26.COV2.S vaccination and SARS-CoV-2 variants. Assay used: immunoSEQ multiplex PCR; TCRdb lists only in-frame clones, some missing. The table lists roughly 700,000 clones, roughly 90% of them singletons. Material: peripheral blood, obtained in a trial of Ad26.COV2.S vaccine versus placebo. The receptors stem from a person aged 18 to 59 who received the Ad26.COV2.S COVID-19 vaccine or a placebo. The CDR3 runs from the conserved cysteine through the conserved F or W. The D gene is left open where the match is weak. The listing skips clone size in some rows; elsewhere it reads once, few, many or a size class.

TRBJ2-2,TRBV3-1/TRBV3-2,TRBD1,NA,TGTGCCAGCAGCCTAACAGGGGTAACCGGGGAGCTGTTTTTT,CASSLTGVTGELFF
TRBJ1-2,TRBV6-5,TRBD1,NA,TGTGCCAGCAGTCTCGGGGCAGGGGGCTTGGGCTACACCTTC,CASSLGAGGLGYTF
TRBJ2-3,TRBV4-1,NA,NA,TGCGCCAGCAGCCAAAATTCCCGGTGGCAAGAGGTAGATACGCAGTATTTT,CASSQNSRWQEVDTQYF
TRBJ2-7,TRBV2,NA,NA,TGTGCCAGCAGTGGAGAAGCAGTACTCCGGTACGAGCAGTACTTC,CASSGEAVLRYEQYF
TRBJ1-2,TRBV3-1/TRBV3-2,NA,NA,TGTGCCAGCAGCCAAGCAGACAGGTACTATGGCTACACCTTC,CASSQADRYYGYTF
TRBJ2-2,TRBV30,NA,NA,TGTGCCTGGAGTCGGCCGTGGGGGTCGAACACCGGGGAGCTGTTTTTT,CAWSRPWGSNTGELFF
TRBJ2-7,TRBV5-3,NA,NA,TGTGCCAGAAGCTTGGGAGGGCGGAACGAGCAGTACTTC,CARSLGGRNEQYF
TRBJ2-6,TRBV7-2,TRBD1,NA,TGTGCCAGCAGCCGGACAGGCTCTGGGGCCAACGTCCTGACTTTC,CASSRTGSGANVLTF
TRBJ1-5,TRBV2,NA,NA,TGTGCCAGCAGTGAACGGACGAGTGGGCGGTCCCAGCATTTT,CASSERTSGRSQHF
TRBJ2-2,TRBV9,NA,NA,TGTGCCAGCAGCGTAGACGCGGTAGGAGGGAGGACCGGGGAGCTGTTTTTT,CASSVDAVGGRTGELFF
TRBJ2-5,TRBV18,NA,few,TGTGCCAGCTCGTCTCCAGGTGGGGCGAGGGAGACCCAGTACTTC,CASSSPGGARETQYF
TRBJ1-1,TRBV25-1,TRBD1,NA,TGTGCCAGCAGTGCCGGGACAGGGTTTGCTGAAGCTTTCTTT,CASSAGTGFAEAFF
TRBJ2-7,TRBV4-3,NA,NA,TGCGCCAGCAGCCAATCGTTTGGTGGATTTGACGAGCAGTACTTC,CASSQSFGGFDEQYF
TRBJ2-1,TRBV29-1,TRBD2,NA,TGCAGCGTTCGGGCGGGAGGCTCCCCTGAGCAGTTCTTC,CSVRAGGSPEQFF
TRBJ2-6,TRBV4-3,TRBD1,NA,TGCGCCAGCAGCCTCGGGACAGGGAGCTCTGGGGCCAACGTCCTGACTTTC,CASSLGTGSSGANVLTF
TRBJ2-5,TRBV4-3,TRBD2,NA,TGCGCCAGCAGCCAAGGTAGCGGGGTCCAAGAGACCCAGTACTTC,CASSQGSGVQETQYF
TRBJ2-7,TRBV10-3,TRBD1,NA,TGTGCCATCAGTGAGTCAGGTGGGACAGGGGGGTACGAGCAGTACTTC,CAISESGGTGGYEQYF
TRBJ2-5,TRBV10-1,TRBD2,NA,TGCGCCAGCACCGGTCGACTAGCGGGGCAAGAGACCCAGTACTTC,CASTGRLAGQETQYF
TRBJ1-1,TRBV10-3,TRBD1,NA,TGTGCCATCAGTAATCCTGACGACAGGGTGAACACTGAAGCTTTCTTT,CAISNPDDRVNTEAFF
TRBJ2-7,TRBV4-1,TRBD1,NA,TGCGCCAGCAGCCCGGGACAGGGGCACTACGAGCAGTACTTC,CASSPGQGHYEQYF
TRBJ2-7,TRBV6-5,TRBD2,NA,TGTGCCAGCACCCCTAGGCTAGCGGGGATCTACGAGCAGTACTTC,CASTPRLAGIYEQYF
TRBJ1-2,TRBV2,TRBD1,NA,TGTGCCAGCAGTGCACAGGGGGCCTATGGCTACACCTTC,CASSAQGAYGYTF
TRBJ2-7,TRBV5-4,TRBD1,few,TGTGCCAGCAGCTCAACCCGGGACAGCTACGAGCAGTACTTC,CASSSTRDSYEQYF
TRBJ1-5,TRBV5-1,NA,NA,TGCGCCAGCAGCTCCCAGGGCGATGGGCCCCAGCATTTT,CASSSQGDGPQHF
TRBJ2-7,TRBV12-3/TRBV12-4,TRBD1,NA,TGTGCCACCGGACAGGGGTTCTACGAGCAGTACTTC,CATGQGFYEQYF
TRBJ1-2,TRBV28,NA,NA,TGTGCCAGCAGTTTAACATTAGGTGGCTACACCTTC,CASSLTLGGYTF
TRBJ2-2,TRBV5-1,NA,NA,TGCGCCAGCAGCTTGGATTTGGCACTGCTCACCGGGGAGCTGTTTTTT,CASSLDLALLTGELFF
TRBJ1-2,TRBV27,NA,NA,TGTGCCAGCAGTTTTAACGGAGGCTATGGCTACACCTTC,CASSFNGGYGYTF
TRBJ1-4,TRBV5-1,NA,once,TGCGCCAGCAGCTTGGGGGTGACGGCAACTAATGAAAAACTGTTTTTT,CASSLGVTATNEKLFF
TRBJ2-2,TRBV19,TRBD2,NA,TGTGCCAGTAATCCTAGCGGGACTTACACCGGGGAGCTGTTTTTT,CASNPSGTYTGELFF
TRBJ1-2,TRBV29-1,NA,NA,TGCAGCGCTCAAGTAGGACTCTATGGCTACACCTTC,CSAQVGLYGYTF
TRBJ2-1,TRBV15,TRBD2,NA,TGTGCCACCAGCAGAGATAAACGAGGGACTAGCGTCATCGATGAGCAGTTCTTC,CATSRDKRGTSVIDEQFF
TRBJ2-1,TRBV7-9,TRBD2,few,TGTGCCAGCAGCTTAGAGTTAGCGGGGCCCTACAATGAGCAGTTCTTC,CASSLELAGPYNEQFF
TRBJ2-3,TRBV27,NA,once,TGTGCCAGCAGCCTCACTTGGGGGGTAGGGCAGTATTTT,CASSLTWGVGQYF
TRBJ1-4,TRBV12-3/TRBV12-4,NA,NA,TGTGCCAGCAGTTTAGGGCCGAACGAAAAACTGTTTTTT,CASSLGPNEKLFF
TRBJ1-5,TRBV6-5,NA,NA,TGTGCCAGCAGTAAGGCCCTGCGGGGCAATCAGCCCCAGCATTTT,CASSKALRGNQPQHF
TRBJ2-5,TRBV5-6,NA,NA,TGTGCCAGCAGCGGACGGGCCCCAGAGACCCAGTACTTC,CASSGRAPETQYF
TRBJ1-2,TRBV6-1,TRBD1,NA,TGTGCCAGCAGTGAAGGGGAGGGGGCGCGGGGATATGGCTACACCTTC,CASSEGEGARGYGYTF
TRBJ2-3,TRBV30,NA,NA,TGTGCCTGGAGTTCCAGGGATACGCAGTATTTT,CAWSSRDTQYF
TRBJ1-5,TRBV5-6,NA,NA,TGTGCCAGCAGCTTGGGCCCCCTTGCGGATCAGCCCCAGCATTTT,CASSLGPLADQPQHF
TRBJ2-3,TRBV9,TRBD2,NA,TGTGCCAGCAGCCACACCCTAGCGGAGCACACAGATACGCAGTATTTT,CASSHTLAEHTDTQYF
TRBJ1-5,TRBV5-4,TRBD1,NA,TGTGCCAGCAGCTCCACCACCGGGACAGGGACCAATCAGCCCCAGCATTTT,CASSSTTGTGTNQPQHF
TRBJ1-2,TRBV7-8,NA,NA,TGTGCCAGCAGCCATGACAGCTATGGCTACACCTTC,CASSHDSYGYTF
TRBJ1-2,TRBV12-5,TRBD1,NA,TGTGCTAGTGGTTTGAGACCGGACAGGGGTGATGGCTACACCTTC,CASGLRPDRGDGYTF
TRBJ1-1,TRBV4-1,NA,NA,TGCGCCAGCAGCCAATGGGCTCCCTGTGAAGCTTTCTTT,CASSQWAPCEAFF
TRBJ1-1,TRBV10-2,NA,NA,TGCGCCAGCAGTTCTACAGGAACTGAAGCTTTCTTT,CASSSTGTEAFF
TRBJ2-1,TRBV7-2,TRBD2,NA,TGTGCCAGCAGCACGCGCGGGACCTCGGGGGGTGAGCAGTTCTTC,CASSTRGTSGGEQFF
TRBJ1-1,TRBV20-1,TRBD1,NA,TGCAGTGCTTACAGGGGGACTGAAGCTTTCTTT,CSAYRGTEAFF
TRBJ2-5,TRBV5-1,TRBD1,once,TGCGCCAGCCGACAGGGGGTTCAAGAGACCCAGTACTTC,CASRQGVQETQYF
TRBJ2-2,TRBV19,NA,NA,TGTGCCAGTAGTATGGAGGGGAAGGGGCTCACCGGGGAGCTGTTTTTT,CASSMEGKGLTGELFF